The clone carrying this TCR beta chain was counted a single time. This entry is derived from a study of blood T cell repertoires in COVID-19. Looking at the study overall: Whether acute or convalescent, the COVID-19 samples came from the United States, Italy and Spain.

J gave up 3 bases and V 7 bases, and 11 bases lay outside the gene matches. Germline CDR1 is LGHNT and CDR2 is FRNRAP. CDR3 length: 17 amino acids. The assay was immunoSEQ multiplex PCR, and TCRdb's table has in-frame clones only and misses some. The data contain about 56,000 clones, about 91% of them singletons. The TCR comes from a woman aged 55-70 years with COVID-19, enrolled during active disease. The rearrangement uses TRBV12-5 and TRBJ2-5; 13 bases match TRBD2. Sequencing input: peripheral blood. DNA for the CDR3: TGTGCTAGTGATTTCCTAACTGGGACTAGCGGGGAAGAGACCCAGTACTTC. Protein sequence: CASDFLTGTSGEETQYF.